This T cell receptor (beta chain) is drawn from a study of PD-L1 blockade in urothelial cancer. V was clipped by 4 bases and J by 2 bases; unmatched bases: 11. This CDR3 is built from 19 residues. From germline, CDR1 is SGHRS and CDR2 YFSETQ. Using immunoSEQ multiplex PCR, the repertoire was profiled, and TCRdb retains in-frame clones only, with some absent. Here the sample spans roughly 87,000 clones, about nine tenths being singletons. The source is a woman in her seventies with urothelial cancer. Here the sequenced sample was PBMCs, taken around atezolizumab (anti-PD-L1) treatment. This chain connects TRBV5-1 to TRBJ2-3, with TRBD2 matching 15 bases. The CDR3 sequence: CASSVGLAGGTGFTDTQYF. The CDR3 region has the DNA TGCGCCAGCAGCGTGGGACTAGCGGGGGGTACCGGATTCACAGATACGCAGTATTTT.